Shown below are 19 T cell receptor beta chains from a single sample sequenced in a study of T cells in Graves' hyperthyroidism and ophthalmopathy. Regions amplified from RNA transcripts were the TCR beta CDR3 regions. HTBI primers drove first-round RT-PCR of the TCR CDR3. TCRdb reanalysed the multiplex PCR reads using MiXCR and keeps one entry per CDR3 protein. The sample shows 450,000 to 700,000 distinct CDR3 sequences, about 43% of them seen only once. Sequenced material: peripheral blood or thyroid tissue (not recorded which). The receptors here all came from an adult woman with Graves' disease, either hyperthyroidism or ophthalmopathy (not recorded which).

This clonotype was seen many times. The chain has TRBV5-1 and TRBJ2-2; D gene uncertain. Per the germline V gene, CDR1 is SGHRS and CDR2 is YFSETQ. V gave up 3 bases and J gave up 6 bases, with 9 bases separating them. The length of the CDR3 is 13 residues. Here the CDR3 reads CASSSPPSGELFF. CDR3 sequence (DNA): TGCGCCAGCAGCTCACCTCCATCCGGGGAGCTGTTTTTT.

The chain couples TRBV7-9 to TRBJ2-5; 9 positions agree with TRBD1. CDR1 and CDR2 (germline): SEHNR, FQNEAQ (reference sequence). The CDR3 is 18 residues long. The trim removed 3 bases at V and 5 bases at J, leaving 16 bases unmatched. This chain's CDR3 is CASSLAWNPPGQGETQYF. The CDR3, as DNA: TGTGCCAGCAGCTTGGCGTGGAATCCTCCGGGACAGGGCGAGACCCAGTACTTC.

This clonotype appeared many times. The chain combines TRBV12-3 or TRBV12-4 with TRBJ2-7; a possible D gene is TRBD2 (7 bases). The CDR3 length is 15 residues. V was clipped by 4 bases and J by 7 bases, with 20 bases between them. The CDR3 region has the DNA TGTGCCAGCAGTTATGGGCGGGGGCAGTCAGAAGAGCAGTACTTC. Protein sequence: CASSYGRGQSEEQYF.

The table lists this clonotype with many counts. The CDR3 spells CASSQVSSVGRGDQPQHF. The CDR3 nucleotides read TGCGCCAGCAGCCAAGTAAGCTCCGTGGGGAGAGGGGATCAGCCCCAGCATTTT. The rearrangement links TRBV4-1 to TRBJ1-5; the D gene is possibly TRBD1 (5 bases). This CDR3 contains 18 residues. Germline V lookup: CDR1 MGHRA, CDR2 YSYEKL. V dropped 1 base and J dropped 5 bases, with 21 bases sitting between them.

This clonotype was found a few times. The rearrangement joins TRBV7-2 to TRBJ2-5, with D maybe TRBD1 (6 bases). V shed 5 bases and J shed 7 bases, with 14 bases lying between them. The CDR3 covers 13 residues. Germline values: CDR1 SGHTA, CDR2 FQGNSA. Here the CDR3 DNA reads TGTGCCAGCAGCCGAGAGGGGGTGGGGACCCAGTACTTC. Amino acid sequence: CASSREGVGTQYF.

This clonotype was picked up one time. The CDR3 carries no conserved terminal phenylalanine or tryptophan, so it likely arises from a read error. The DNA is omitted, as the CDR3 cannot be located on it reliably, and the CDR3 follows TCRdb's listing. The CDR3 region is CASSSSSGV. V is TRBV19 and J is TRBJ2-2; TRBD1 was called by the table and not checked on the DNA. Germline lookup yields CDR1 LNHDA and CDR2 SQIVND (reference sequence). The CDR3 sequence runs 9 residues, both termini included.

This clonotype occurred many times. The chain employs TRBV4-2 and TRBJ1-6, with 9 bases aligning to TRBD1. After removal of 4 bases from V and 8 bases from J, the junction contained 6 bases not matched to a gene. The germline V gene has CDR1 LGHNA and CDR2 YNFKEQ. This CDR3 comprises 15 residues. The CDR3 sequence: CASSPRDRDDSPLHF. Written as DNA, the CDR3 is TGTGCCAGCAGCCCCCGGGACAGGGACGATTCACCCCTCCACTTT.

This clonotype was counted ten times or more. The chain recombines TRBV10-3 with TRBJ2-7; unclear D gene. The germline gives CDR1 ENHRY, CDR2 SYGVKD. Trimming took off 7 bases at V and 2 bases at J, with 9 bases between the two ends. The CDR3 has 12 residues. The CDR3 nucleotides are TGTGCCATCACCGATAACGCCTACGAGCAGTACTTC. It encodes CAITDNAYEQYF.

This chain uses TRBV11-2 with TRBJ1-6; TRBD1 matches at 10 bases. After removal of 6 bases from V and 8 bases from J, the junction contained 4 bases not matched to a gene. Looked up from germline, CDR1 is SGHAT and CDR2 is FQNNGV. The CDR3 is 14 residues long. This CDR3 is CASRGQGPDSPLHF. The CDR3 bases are TGTGCCAGCAGGGGACAGGGGCCAGATTCACCCCTCCACTTT.

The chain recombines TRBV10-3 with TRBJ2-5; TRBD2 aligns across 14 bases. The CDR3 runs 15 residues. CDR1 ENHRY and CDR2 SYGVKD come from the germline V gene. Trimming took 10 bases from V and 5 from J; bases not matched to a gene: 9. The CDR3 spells CATMTSGGAGETQYF. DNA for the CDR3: TGTGCCACGATGACTAGCGGGGGGGCCGGTGAGACCCAGTACTTC.

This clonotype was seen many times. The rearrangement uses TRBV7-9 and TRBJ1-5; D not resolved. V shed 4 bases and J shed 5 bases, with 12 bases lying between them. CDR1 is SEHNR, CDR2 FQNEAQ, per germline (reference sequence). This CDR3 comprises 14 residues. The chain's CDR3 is CASSSKEEDQPQHF. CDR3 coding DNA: TGTGCCAGCAGCTCCAAGGAGGAAGATCAGCCCCAGCATTTT. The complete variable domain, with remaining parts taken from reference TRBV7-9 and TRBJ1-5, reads DTGVSQNPRHKITKRGQNVTFRCDPISEHNRLYWYRQTLGQGPEFLTYFQNEAQLEKSRLLSDRFSAERPKGSFSTLEIQRTEQGDSAMYLCASSSKEEDQPQHFGDGTRLSIL.

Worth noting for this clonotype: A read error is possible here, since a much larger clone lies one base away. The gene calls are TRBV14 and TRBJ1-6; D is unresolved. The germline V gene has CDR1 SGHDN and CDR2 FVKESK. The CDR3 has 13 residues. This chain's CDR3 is CVSSMFTNSPLHF. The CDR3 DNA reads TGTGTCAGCAGCATGTTTACTAATTCACCCCTCCACTTT. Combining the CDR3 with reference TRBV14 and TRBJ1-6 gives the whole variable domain EAGVTQFPSHSVIEKGQTVTLRCDPISGHDNLYWYRRVMGKEIKFLLHFVKESKQDESGMPNNRFLAERTGGTYSTLKVQPAELEDSGVYFCVSSMFTNSPLHFGNGTRLTVT.

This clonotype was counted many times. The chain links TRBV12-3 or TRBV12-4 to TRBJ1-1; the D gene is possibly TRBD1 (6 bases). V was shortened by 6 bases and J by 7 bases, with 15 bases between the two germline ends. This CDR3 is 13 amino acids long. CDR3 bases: TGTGCCAGCAGCTCGACAGGAGGGAATGAAGCTTTCTTT. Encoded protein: CASSSTGGNEAFF.

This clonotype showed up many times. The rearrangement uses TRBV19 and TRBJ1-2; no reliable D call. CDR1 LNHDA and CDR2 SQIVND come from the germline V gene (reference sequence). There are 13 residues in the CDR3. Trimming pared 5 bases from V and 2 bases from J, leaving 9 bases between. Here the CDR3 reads CASSVDLNYGYTF. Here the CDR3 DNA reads TGTGCCAGTAGTGTCGACTTAAACTATGGCTACACCTTC.

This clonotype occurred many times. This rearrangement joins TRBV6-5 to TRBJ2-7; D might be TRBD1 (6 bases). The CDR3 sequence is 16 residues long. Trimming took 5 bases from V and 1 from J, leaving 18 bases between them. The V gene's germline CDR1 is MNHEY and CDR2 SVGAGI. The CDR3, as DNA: TGTGCCAGCAGTCACCACGCCGGGACACTGTCCTACGAGCAGTACTTC. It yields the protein CASSHHAGTLSYEQYF.

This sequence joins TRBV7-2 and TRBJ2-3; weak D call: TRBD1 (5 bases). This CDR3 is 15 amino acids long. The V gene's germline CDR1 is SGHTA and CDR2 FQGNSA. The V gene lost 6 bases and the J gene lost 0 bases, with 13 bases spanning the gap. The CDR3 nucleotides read TGTGCCAGCAGTTTGCTAGGGGTCAGCACAGATACGCAGTATTTT. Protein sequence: CASSLLGVSTDTQYF.

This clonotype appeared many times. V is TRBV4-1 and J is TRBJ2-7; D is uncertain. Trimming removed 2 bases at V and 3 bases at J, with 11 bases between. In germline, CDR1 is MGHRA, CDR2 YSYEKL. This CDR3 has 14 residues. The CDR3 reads CASSQLSPGYEQYF. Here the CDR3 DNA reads TGCGCCAGCAGCCAATTAAGCCCGGGCTACGAGCAGTACTTC.

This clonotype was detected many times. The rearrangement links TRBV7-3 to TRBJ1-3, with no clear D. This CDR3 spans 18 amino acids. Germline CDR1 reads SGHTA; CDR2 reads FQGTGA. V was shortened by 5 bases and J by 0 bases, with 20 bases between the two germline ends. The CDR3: CASSPLASAASSGNTIYF. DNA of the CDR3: TGTGCCAGCAGCCCTCTAGCGTCGGCAGCCTCCTCTGGAAACACCATATATTTT. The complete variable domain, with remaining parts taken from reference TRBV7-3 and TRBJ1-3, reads GAGVSQTPSNKVTEKGKYVELRCDPISGHTALYWYRQSLGQGPEFLIYFQGTGAADDSGLPNDRFFAVRPEGSVSTLKIQRTERGDSAVYLCASSPLASAASSGNTIYFGEGSWLTVV.

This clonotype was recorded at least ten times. The CDR3 is CASSLTTGGGYTF. CDR3 in DNA: TGTGCCAGCAGTCTCACGACAGGGGGAGGCTACACCTTC. This rearrangement joins TRBV6-6 to TRBJ1-2, with 9 bases that match TRBD1. CDR1 MNHNY and CDR2 SVGAGI come from the germline V gene (reference sequence). With 5 bases clipped from V and 8 bases from J, the junction kept 6 bases outside the gene matches. The CDR3 totals 13 residues.